This T cell receptor beta chain was sequenced in a study of sequential checkpoint blockade in melanoma. Method: immunoSEQ multiplex PCR; TCRdb's copy keeps in-frame clones and lacks some. This sample has about 17,000 clones; roughly 73% occur once, and the top ten carry 20% to 25%. This CDR3 has 15 amino acids. Unmatched junction bases numbered 10, after V lost 4 bases and J lost 5 bases. Germline V gene data show CDR1 as SGDLS and CDR2 as YYNGEE. Regarding treatment: randomized to nivolumab then ipilimumab (arm A) or the reverse (arm B). This chain connects TRBV9 to TRBJ2-5; the match to TRBD2 covers 8 bases. The TCR originated in a human donor with melanoma. The source material was CD8+ T cells sorted from blood (inferred from file names), sampled from a patient given nivolumab and ipilimumab in sequence. The CDR3 sequence: CASSPSGGRGETQYF. The CDR3 bases are TGTGCCAGCAGCCCGAGCGGGGGCCGGGGGGAGACCCAGTACTTC.